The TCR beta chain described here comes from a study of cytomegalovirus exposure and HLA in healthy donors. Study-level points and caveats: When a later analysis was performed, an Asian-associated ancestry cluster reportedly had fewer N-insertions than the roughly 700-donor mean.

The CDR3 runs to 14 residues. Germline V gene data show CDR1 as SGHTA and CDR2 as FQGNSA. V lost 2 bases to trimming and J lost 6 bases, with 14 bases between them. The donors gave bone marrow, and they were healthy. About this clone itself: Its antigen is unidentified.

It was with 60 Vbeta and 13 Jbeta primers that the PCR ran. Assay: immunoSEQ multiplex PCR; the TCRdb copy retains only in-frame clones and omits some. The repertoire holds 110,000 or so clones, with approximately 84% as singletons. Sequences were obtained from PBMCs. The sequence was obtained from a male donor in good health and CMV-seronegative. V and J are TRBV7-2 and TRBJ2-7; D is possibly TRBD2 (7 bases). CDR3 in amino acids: CASSLLGGGGEQYF. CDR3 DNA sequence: TGTGCCAGCAGCTTACTCGGGGGAGGGGGCGAGCAGTACTTC.